Below are 22 T cell receptor beta chains sequenced from a single sample in a study of neurological immune-mediated disorders. TCRdb itself ran the 5' RACE reads through MiXCR, one entry per CDR3 protein. The table has 85,000 to 90,000 distinct CDR3 sequences, around 3.4% seen once. Sequencing input: PBMCs. The receptor source for this set is a woman between 45 and 60 years old with multiple sclerosis.

This clonotype was counted ten times or more. The V call is TRBV11-2, the J call TRBJ2-7; possible D gene TRBD2, 5 bases. Trimming removed 6 bases from V and 3 bases from J, with 15 bases in between. CDR3 length equals 14 residues. Germline values: CDR1 SGHAT, CDR2 FQNNGV. The CDR3 nucleotides are TGTGCCAGCAGTCCCGGGATTTTCCTCTACGAGCAGTACTTC. Its translation: CASSPGIFLYEQYF. Full variable domain (rest looked up from reference TRBV11-2 and TRBJ2-7): EAGVAQSPRYKIIEKRQSVAFWCNPISGHATLYWYQQILGQGPKLLIQFQNNGVVDDSQLPKDRFSAERLKGVDSTLKIQPAKLEDSAVYLCASSPGIFLYEQYFGPGTRLTVT.

This clonotype was counted ten times or more. V and J are TRBV9 and TRBJ1-2; D not resolved. V lost 4 bases, J lost 5 bases, and 15 bases lay in between. The CDR3 is 14 residues long. CDR1 is SGDLS, CDR2 YYNGEE, per germline. The CDR3 nucleotides read TGTGCCAGCAGCAAATCCGGGCCGGGGTATGGCTACACCTTC. Translating it yields CASSKSGPGYGYTF.

In this sample, this clonotype turned up many times. J is TRBJ2-3 and V is TRBV7-8; maybe TRBD2 (5 bases). Germline V gene lookup returns CDR1 SGHVS and CDR2 FQNEAQ. The CDR3 is 17 residues long. Between the trimmed V and J ends, which lost 1 base and 3 bases, there was a span of 17 bases. The CDR3 region is CASSLERWAGRTDTQYF. CDR3 nucleotide sequence: TGTGCCAGCAGCTTAGAACGGTGGGCGGGTCGGACAGATACGCAGTATTTT.

This clonotype occurred many times. This sequence joins TRBV4-1 and TRBJ1-2; TRBD1 is a possible D gene (6 bases). The V end lost 3 bases, the J end lost 4 bases, and 18 bases lay between the germline ends. Germline V gene sequence: CDR1 MGHRA, CDR2 YSYEKL. The CDR3 spans 16 residues. The CDR3 DNA reads as TGCGCCAGCAGCCACTACGAGGGGGGCGCGGGCTATGGCTACACCTTC. Translated: CASSHYEGGAGYGYTF.

Ten or more counts support this clonotype. This chain joins TRBV12-3 or TRBV12-4 and TRBJ2-7; 9 bases are a match to TRBD2. The CDR3 has 16 amino acids. The V gene end was trimmed by 6 bases and the J gene end by 5 bases; junction bases not matched to a gene: 14. The DNA of the CDR3 is TGTGCCAGCAGCCCCGAGGGTAGCGGGGGTTGGAACGAGCAGTACTTC. Its translation is CASSPEGSGGWNEQYF.

This clonotype was seen ten or more times. This chain connects TRBV9 to TRBJ2-3; TRBD1 matches 8 bases. Germline values: CDR1 SGDLS, CDR2 YYNGEE. V lost 3 bases, J lost 2 bases, and 8 bases stayed unmatched. This CDR3 is built from 16 residues. The CDR3 region is CASSARTGSSTDTQYF. In DNA form, the CDR3 reads TGTGCCAGCAGCGCACGGACAGGGTCTTCCACAGATACGCAGTATTTT.

There are many counts of this clonotype. The V gene is TRBV12-3 or TRBV12-4, the J gene TRBJ2-3; D is unclear. CDR3 length: 13 amino acids. V dropped 5 bases and J dropped 2 bases, with 8 bases sitting between them. The CDR3 region has the DNA TGTGCCAGCAGTGCACACTTCACAGATACGCAGTATTTT. This codes for CASSAHFTDTQYF.

This clonotype has at least ten counts. The chain employs TRBV20-1 and TRBJ1-6, with a weak D call TRBD1 (5 bases). V lost 1 base and J lost 9, with 7 bases in between. From germline, CDR1 is DFQATT and CDR2 SNEGSKA (reference sequence). The CDR3 is 12 amino acids. CDR3: CSARVGGSPLHF. DNA of the CDR3: TGCAGTGCTAGAGTTGGGGGTTCACCCCTCCACTTT.

This clonotype was observed at least ten times. The chain has TRBV29-1 and TRBJ2-1; TRBD1 is a possible D gene (5 bases). Germline lookup yields CDR1 SQVTM and CDR2 ANQGSEA. Trimming removed 4 bases at V and 8 bases at J, with 12 bases between. The CDR3 spans 12 residues. CDR3 sequence: CSVGQGSHEQFF. In DNA form, the CDR3 reads TGCAGCGTTGGTCAGGGAAGCCATGAGCAGTTCTTC.

This clonotype was observed at least ten times. The rearrangement links TRBV7-2 to TRBJ2-2; the D gene is possibly TRBD1 (6 bases). Per germline, CDR1 SGHTA and CDR2 FQGNSA. Trimming stripped 5 bases from V and 4 bases from J, with 14 bases between. The CDR3 spans 15 residues. The CDR3 coding sequence is TGTGCCAGCAGCCCGGGCGGACAGTTCACCGGGGAGCTGTTTTTT. Encoded protein: CASSPGGQFTGELFF.

This clonotype was detected many times. The chain has TRBV5-1 and TRBJ2-3; 7 positions agree with TRBD1. This CDR3 spans 15 amino acids. V was clipped by 1 base and J by 3 bases; unmatched bases: 5. Germline loops: CDR1 SGHRS, CDR2 YFSETQ. The CDR3 DNA is TGCGCCAGCAGCTTGTCGGGACAGAGGACAGATACGCAGTATTTT. Translating gives CASSLSGQRTDTQYF.

This clonotype was seen only a few times. Given a much more abundant clone one base away, this may be a read error. V and J are TRBV5-1 and TRBJ2-1, with D possibly matching TRBD1 (5 bases). Trimming cost V 4 bases and J 3 bases, with 11 bases left between them. This CDR3 is built from 14 residues. The germline V gene has CDR1 SGHRS and CDR2 YFSETQ. The CDR3 here is CASSTDSHYNEQFF. CDR3 bases: TGCGCCAGCAGCACCGACAGCCACTACAATGAGCAGTTCTTC.

At least ten counts were recorded for this clonotype. The chain carries TRBV20-1 and TRBJ1-5, with D perhaps TRBD1 (6 bases). The length of the CDR3 is 14 residues. Germline V gives CDR1 DFQATT, CDR2 SNEGSKA (reference sequence). The ends were cut back, 3 bases at V and 11 bases at J, with 20 bases in the middle. The DNA of the CDR3 is TGCAGTGCTAGCGCGACTATCCGGGACACTTCCCAGCATTTT. Residues: CSASATIRDTSQHF.

This clonotype was recorded many times. The V and J genes are TRBV20-1 and TRBJ1-1; D remains ambiguous. CDR1 and CDR2 from the germline V gene are DFQATT and SNEGSKA (reference sequence). V was shortened by 0 bases and J by 1 base, with 15 bases between the two germline ends. This CDR3 contains 16 residues. DNA of the CDR3: TGCAGTGCTAGAGATCTGGGGAGTTTAGGGAACACTGAAGCTTTCTTT. It specifies CSARDLGSLGNTEAFF.

The sample holds many counts of this clonotype. The chain is built from TRBV7-9 and TRBJ1-1; no clear D gene. Deletions cut 2 bases from V and 1 base from J, with 2 bases between. Germline V gives CDR1 SEHNR, CDR2 FQNEAQ (reference sequence). The CDR3 runs 12 residues. In DNA, the CDR3 is TGTGCCAGCAGCTTATCGAACACTGAAGCTTTCTTT. It codes for CASSLSNTEAFF.

This clonotype has a count of ten or more. This chain joins TRBV20-1 and TRBJ1-1; TRBD1 is a possible D gene (5 bases). Trimming took off 3 bases at V and 5 bases at J, with 13 bases between the two ends. Germline CDR1 and CDR2: DFQATT and SNEGSKA (reference sequence). This CDR3 has 13 amino acids. Written as DNA, the CDR3 is TGCAGTGCTAGTCCGGGGGTGGGGACTGAAGCTTTCTTT. Its protein product is CSASPGVGTEAFF.

This clonotype was counted ten times or more. The chain carries TRBV5-1 and TRBJ2-5, with a weak D call TRBD1 (6 bases). V lost 3 bases to trimming and J lost 4 bases, with 16 bases between them. CDR3 size: 15 residues. Looked up from germline, CDR1 is SGHRS and CDR2 is YFSETQ. This chain's CDR3 is CASSSPSRGGETQYF. As DNA, the CDR3 is TGCGCCAGCAGCTCCCCGAGCAGGGGTGGAGAGACCCAGTACTTC.

The chain uses TRBV4-1 and TRBJ2-5, with 10 bases fitting TRBD1. Germline V gives CDR1 MGHRA, CDR2 YSYEKL. The V segment lost 2 bases and the J segment 2 bases; nucleotides outside the gene matches: 14. The CDR3 has 19 residues. The CDR3 region is CASSQSGTGVFRGQETQYF. The CDR3 nucleotides are TGCGCCAGCAGCCAATCCGGGACAGGGGTCTTTAGGGGGCAAGAGACCCAGTACTTC.

The chain couples TRBV15 to TRBJ2-7, with D perhaps assigned TRBD1 or TRBD2 (5 bases each). The CDR3 has 19 residues. Trimming removed 1 base at V and 0 bases at J, with 22 bases between. From germline, CDR1 is LNHNV and CDR2 YYDKDF (reference sequence). CDR3 amino acids: CATSRVYLLRDQTSYEQYF. In DNA, the CDR3 is TGTGCCACCAGCAGAGTTTACCTCCTCAGGGACCAAACCTCCTACGAGCAGTACTTC.

Many counts were recorded for this clonotype. The chain has TRBV20-1 and TRBJ1-6; weak D call: TRBD1 (5 bases). CDR3 length equals 14 residues. Germline V gene data show CDR1 as DFQATT and CDR2 as SNEGSKA (reference sequence). Trimming took off 3 bases at V and 10 bases at J, with 16 bases between the two ends. The CDR3 nucleotides are TGCAGTGCTAGTGCAGGGTCGGCGGGATCACCCCTCCACTTT. Translated: CSASAGSAGSPLHF.

This clonotype appeared many times. The chain is built from TRBV7-2 and TRBJ2-1; 10 positions match TRBD2. CDR3 length: 16 amino acids. Germline CDR1 is SGHTA and CDR2 is FQGNSA. Unmatched junction bases numbered 10, after V lost 5 bases and J lost 6 bases. CDR3 in amino acids: CASSRQRGGPTNEQFF. The CDR3 DNA reads TGTGCCAGCAGCCGCCAGCGGGGGGGCCCTACCAATGAGCAGTTCTTC.

On this clonotype itself: With a much larger clone just one base away, this may be a read error. The V call is TRBV12-3 or TRBV12-4, the J call TRBJ2-7; 9 bases are shared with TRBD1. This CDR3 region has 15 residues. CDR3 region: CASSSPGTGWYEHYF. The CDR3 DNA reads as TGTGCCAGCAGTTCCCCCGGGACAGGGTGGTACGAGCACTACTTC.